This TCR beta chain was identified during a study of T cell responses to AZD1222 COVID-19 vaccine. General study results and limits: Just a handful of people given AZD1222 tested seropositive at baseline.

The method was immunoSEQ multiplex PCR; TCRdb's version includes in-frame clones alone and lacks a portion of them. The sample holds 140,000 to 150,000 clones, around 83% seen once. As regards this clone: Its antigen remains unidentified.

Sequenced material: peripheral blood, taken 28 days after the second AZD1222 dose. This clonotype originated in an adult who received the AZD1222 COVID-19 vaccine.

The DNA for the CDR3 is TGCAGTGCTAGAGGTACAGATACGCAGTATTTT. This sequence encodes CSARGTDTQYF. The V call is TRBV20-1, the J call TRBJ2-3; unclear D gene. The CDR3 runs 11 residues. Germline V gene sequence: CDR1 DFQATT, CDR2 SNEGSKA (reference sequence). The V gene lost 1 base and the J gene lost 3 bases, with 2 bases spanning the gap.